The next 29 T cell receptor beta chains were all read from a single sample in a study of siplizumab effects on memory and regulatory T cells. Libraries were prepared by immunoSEQ multiplex PCR; TCRdb keeps only in-frame clonotypes and omits some of them. Of 90,000 to 120,000 clones in the sample, about 91% were seen once. Sequencing was carried out using Tregs sorted from blood. The receptors stem from a human donor in good health.

A single count supports this clone. For the CDR3, the DNA is TGTGCCAGCAGCTTAGTTCGACAACCTGGACCCATGAACACTGAAGCTTTCTTT. Translated, it gives CASSLVRQPGPMNTEAFF. The V call is TRBV11-2, the J call TRBJ1-1; no reliable D call. Germline V gives CDR1 SGHAT, CDR2 FQNNGV. This CDR3 has 18 residues. Trimming removed 1 base from V and 0 bases from J, with 18 bases in between.

The chain recombines TRBV10-3 with TRBJ1-2, with D uncertain. Per germline, CDR1 ENHRY and CDR2 SYGVKD. Trimming removed 3 bases at V and 3 bases at J, with 5 bases between. The CDR3 runs to 12 residues. The CDR3 sequence is CAISDRDYGYTF. The CDR3 DNA is TGTGCCATCAGTGACCGAGACTATGGCTACACCTTC.

The V and J genes are TRBV12-5 and TRBJ2-4; D perhaps matches TRBD1 (6 bases). CDR1 and CDR2 (germline): LGHNT, FRNRAP. This CDR3 region has 18 residues. V lost 1 base and J 1 base, leaving 17 bases between the germline ends. The DNA of the CDR3 is TGTGCTAGTGGTTTGGGGAAAAAACAGGGTCGGGCCAAAAACATTCAGTACTTC. Its translation is CASGLGKKQGRAKNIQYF.

The rearrangement links TRBV6-6 to TRBJ2-7; 7 positions match TRBD1. Trimming cost V 4 bases and J 0 bases; bases outside gene matches: 9. CDR3 length equals 16 residues. Germline-derived CDR1 and CDR2 are MNHNY and SVGAGI (reference sequence). CDR3 DNA: TGTGCCAGCAGTTTACCTTACAGGGGAAGCTCCTACGAGCAGTACTTC. This encodes CASSLPYRGSSYEQYF.

The chain carries TRBV19 and TRBJ1-2; D remains unclear. This CDR3 region has 14 residues. CDR1 and CDR2 from the germline V gene are LNHDA and SQIVND (reference sequence). V was trimmed by 0 bases and J by 0 bases, leaving 5 bases between them. The CDR3 protein is CASSIDRTNYGYTF. CDR3 nucleotide sequence: TGTGCCAGTAGTATAGATCGTACTAACTATGGCTACACCTTC.

The genes are TRBV5-1 and TRBJ2-3; D ambiguous. The V end lost 4 bases, the J end lost 2 bases, and 5 bases lay between the germline ends. This CDR3 region has 12 residues. The germline V gene encodes CDR1 SGHRS and CDR2 YFSETQ. The CDR3 DNA is TGCGCCAGCAGCCAGAACACAGATACGCAGTATTTT. Its translation: CASSQNTDTQYF.

This clone showed up just once. This chain links TRBV20-1 with TRBJ2-4; D unresolved. Germline lookup yields CDR1 DFQATT and CDR2 SNEGSKA (reference sequence). V was trimmed by 1 base and J by 9 bases, leaving 7 bases between them. This CDR3 region has 11 residues. Here the CDR3 reads CSARGVGIQYF. DNA of the CDR3: TGCAGTGCTAGAGGAGTGGGCATTCAGTACTTC.

The chain couples TRBV28 to TRBJ2-7, with 11 bases identical to TRBD2. V was clipped by 5 bases and J by 8 bases; unmatched bases: 11. Germline loops: CDR1 MDHEN, CDR2 SYDVKM. The CDR3 totals 15 residues. This CDR3 reads CASSQVAGGPKKQYF. The CDR3, as DNA: TGTGCCAGCAGTCAGGTAGCGGGAGGGCCTAAGAAGCAGTACTTC. Based on the CDR3 plus reference TRBV28 and TRBJ2-7, the full variable domain is DVKVTQSSRYLVKRTGEKVFLECVQDMDHENMFWYRQDPGLGLRLIYFSYDVKMKEKGDIPEGYSVSREKKERFSLILESASTNQTSMYLCASSQVAGGPKKQYFGPGTRLTVT.

This chain joins TRBV28 and TRBJ2-4; tentatively, D is TRBD1 (6 bases). CDR1 and CDR2 from the germline V gene are MDHEN and SYDVKM. The CDR3 length is 17 residues. The V end lost 6 bases, the J end lost 0 bases, and 18 bases lay between the germline ends. The CDR3 loop reads CASSRRRQVLAKNIQYF. The CDR3, as DNA: TGTGCCAGCAGCCGACGCAGACAGGTCCTAGCCAAAAACATTCAGTACTTC.

This sequence joins TRBV10-3 and TRBJ2-7; 14 nucleotides agree with TRBD2. Germline V gene data show CDR1 as ENHRY and CDR2 as SYGVKD. This CDR3 has 16 residues. After removal of 4 bases from V and 5 bases from J, the junction contained 7 bases not matched to a gene. The CDR3 nucleotides are TGTGCCATCAGTGTAGGACTAGCGGGAGGTCGGAACGAGCAGTACTTC. Residues: CAISVGLAGGRNEQYF.

This clone was recorded only once. This rearrangement joins TRBV10-3 to TRBJ1-2; no definite D call. This CDR3 comprises 13 residues. Germline CDR1 is ENHRY and CDR2 is SYGVKD. Trimming pared 11 bases from V and 3 bases from J, leaving 16 bases between. The chain's CDR3 is CAVTPGPDYGYTF. Written as DNA, the CDR3 is TGTGCCGTTACCCCAGGACCCGACTATGGCTACACCTTC.

The chain has TRBV2 and TRBJ1-5; the D gene is possibly TRBD1 (5 bases). CDR1 is SNHLY, CDR2 FYNNEI, per germline. Trimming left V 2 bases short and J 3 bases short, with 17 bases between. The CDR3 loop spans 17 amino acids. The CDR3 loop reads CASSEWGSRGTNQPQHF. The CDR3 bases are TGTGCCAGCAGTGAATGGGGCAGCCGGGGGACCAATCAGCCCCAGCATTTT.

This chain uses TRBV7-2 with TRBJ1-4, with D possibly being TRBD1 (5 bases). Trimming took 5 bases from V and 10 from J, leaving 17 bases between them. Per the germline V gene, CDR1 is SGHTA and CDR2 is FQGNSA. The CDR3 sequence is 14 residues long. The CDR3 DNA reads as TGTGCCAGCAGCCCCGGGGGAGGAAACCGAAAACTGTTTTTT. This gives the protein CASSPGGGNRKLFF. The full variable domain, rest sourced from reference TRBV7-2 and TRBJ1-4, is GAGVSQSPSNKVTEKGKDVELRCDPISGHTALYWYRQSLGQGLEFLIYFQGNSAPDKSGLPSDRFSAERTGGSVSTLTIQRTQQEDSAVYLCASSPGGGNRKLFFGSGTQLSVL.

V gene TRBV5-6 combines with J gene TRBJ2-7; 8 bases map to TRBD2. The trim removed 3 bases at V and 4 bases at J, leaving 9 bases unmatched. The CDR3 covers 15 residues. Per germline, CDR1 SGHDT and CDR2 YYEEEE. The CDR3 nucleotides are TGTGCCAGCAGCTCCAGGGCAGCGGGAGTTTACGAGCAGTACTTC. It codes for CASSSRAAGVYEQYF.

The V call is TRBV5-1, the J call TRBJ1-2; tentative D call: TRBD1 (5 bases). The germline V gene has CDR1 SGHRS and CDR2 YFSETQ. The CDR3 has 15 residues. The V and J ends lost 2 bases and 4 bases respectively, with 15 bases between them. The chain's CDR3 is CASSFGRTGGYGYTF. CDR3 nucleotide sequence: TGCGCCAGCAGCTTCGGACGGACCGGGGGCTATGGCTACACCTTC.

The CDR3: CASSSGQPNEKLFF. For the CDR3, the DNA is TGTGCCAGCAGCTCGGGACAACCTAATGAAAAACTGTTTTTT. The rearrangement uses TRBV7-6 and TRBJ1-4, with D possibly TRBD1 on 6 matching bases. Germline-derived CDR1 and CDR2 are SGHVS and FNYEAQ. V lost 4 bases and J 3 bases, leaving 9 bases between the germline ends. The CDR3 length is 14 residues.

This sequence joins TRBV6-5 and TRBJ2-7; TRBD1 matches at 8 bases. Germline lookup yields CDR1 MNHEY and CDR2 SVGAGI. CDR3 length: 15 amino acids. With 4 bases clipped from V and 4 bases from J, the junction kept 9 bases outside the gene matches. The CDR3 DNA is TGTGCCAGCAGTTCGACAGGGGTACTTTGGTACGAGCAGTACTTC. It yields the protein CASSSTGVLWYEQYF.

This rearrangement joins TRBV6-1 to TRBJ2-5; 13 bases match TRBD2. CDR3 length equals 15 residues. Trimming took 5 bases from V and 5 from J; bases not matched to a gene: 5. Per the germline V gene, CDR1 is MNHNS and CDR2 is SASEGT. For the CDR3, the DNA is TGTGCCAGCAGTCGGACTAGCGGGAGCGGGGAGACCCAGTACTTC. Its translation is CASSRTSGSGETQYF.

The CDR3 is CASSQVGRNSDTQYF. The CDR3 DNA follows: TGCGCCAGCAGCCAGGTCGGGAGGAATTCAGATACGCAGTATTTT. The rearrangement joins TRBV4-1 to TRBJ2-3; 7 bases map to TRBD2. The trim removed 3 bases at V and 4 bases at J, leaving 7 bases unmatched. CDR1 is MGHRA and CDR2 is YSYEKL in the germline V gene. CDR3 length: 15 residues.

This sequence joins TRBV19 and TRBJ1-2; D gene ambiguous. The V gene lost 6 bases and the J gene lost 3 bases, with 11 bases spanning the gap. This CDR3 region has 13 residues. Per germline, CDR1 LNHDA and CDR2 SQIVND (reference sequence). The CDR3 DNA reads as TGTGCCAGTAGGATGGACGTACACTATGGCTACACCTTC. This encodes CASRMDVHYGYTF. Full variable domain (rest looked up from reference TRBV19 and TRBJ1-2): DGGITQSPKYLFRKEGQNVTLSCEQNLNHDAMYWYRQDPGQGLRLIYYSQIVNDFQKGDIAEGYSVSREKKESFPLTVTSAQKNPTAFYLCASRMDVHYGYTFGSGTRLTVV.

About this clone: Different DNA sequences within this sample yield the same CDR3. The genes are TRBV18 and TRBJ2-5; D is uncertain. Germline-derived CDR1 and CDR2 are KGHSH and LQKENI. V lost 2 bases and J 5 bases, leaving 6 bases between the germline ends. The CDR3 extends over 12 amino acids. CDR3 DNA sequence: TGTGCCAGCTCACCAGGCGTGGAGACCCAGTACTTC. This sequence encodes CASSPGVETQYF.

The chain is built from TRBV7-9 and TRBJ2-1; TRBD2 aligns across 9 bases. Germline values: CDR1 SEHNR, CDR2 FQNEAQ (reference sequence). Unmatched junction bases numbered 6, after V lost 4 bases and J lost 2 bases. The CDR3 runs 16 residues. CDR3: CASSYVSGSAYNEQFF. CDR3 coding DNA: TGTGCCAGCAGCTACGTTAGCGGGAGTGCCTACAATGAGCAGTTCTTC.

The V gene is TRBV5-6, the J gene TRBJ1-1, with a weak D call TRBD1 (5 bases). Trimming took 0 bases from V and 2 from J, leaving 11 bases between them. Germline V gene data show CDR1 as SGHDT and CDR2 as YYEEEE. CDR3 length: 15 amino acids. Here the CDR3 DNA reads TGTGCCAGCAGCTTGGCCGGGGGGTCAAACACTGAAGCTTTCTTT. Residues: CASSLAGGSNTEAFF.

The J gene is TRBJ2-3, the V gene TRBV6-4; perhaps TRBD2 as D (5 bases). CDR1 and CDR2 from the germline V gene are MRHNA and SNTAGT. This CDR3 comprises 14 residues. V was shortened by 3 bases and J by 3 bases, with 10 bases between the two germline ends. The CDR3 DNA reads TGTGCCAGCAGTGAGATTGGCGGGACAGATACGCAGTATTTT. Protein: CASSEIGGTDTQYF.

In this sample, this clone turned up a few times. V gene TRBV18 combines with J gene TRBJ2-1, with D uncertain. The CDR3 consists of 16 residues. V dropped 2 bases and J dropped 8 bases, with 19 bases sitting between them. Germline CDR1 reads KGHSH; CDR2 reads LQKENI. CDR3 loop: CASSPVGQAGAYEQFF. The CDR3 DNA reads as TGTGCCAGCTCACCAGTCGGTCAGGCAGGTGCCTATGAGCAGTTCTTC. The variable domain in full, completed from reference TRBV18 and TRBJ2-1, reads NAGVMQNPRHLVRRRGQEARLRCSPMKGHSHVYWYRQLPEEGLKFMVYLQKENIIDESGMPKERFSAEFPKEGPSILRIQQVVRGDSAAYFCASSPVGQAGAYEQFFGPGTRLTVL.

The J gene is TRBJ1-5, the V gene TRBV6-5; D is uncertain. Germline lookup yields CDR1 MNHEY and CDR2 SVGAGI. Trimming shortened V by 0 bases and J by 4 bases, and 4 bases separated the two germline ends. CDR3 size: 13 residues. This CDR3 is CASSYSYNQPQHF. CDR3 nucleotide sequence: TGTGCCAGCAGTTACTCTTATAATCAGCCCCAGCATTTT.

This clone was observed once. The chain recombines TRBV28 with TRBJ2-7; tentatively, D is TRBD1 or TRBD2 (7 bases each). Trimming removed 1 base at V and 7 bases at J, with 26 bases between. CDR3 length equals 18 residues. The germline gives CDR1 MDHEN, CDR2 SYDVKM. The CDR3 sequence: CASSLFPTRTGTAGEQYF. For the CDR3, the DNA is TGTGCCAGCAGTTTATTCCCCACCCGGACAGGCACAGCGGGGGAGCAGTACTTC.

The chain employs TRBV7-9 and TRBJ2-1; D unresolved. V lost 3 bases and J lost 7, with 13 bases in between. Germline assignment: CDR1 SEHNR and CDR2 FQNEAQ (reference sequence). This CDR3 comprises 14 residues. The CDR3 region is CASSLSTAANEQFF. CDR3 bases: TGTGCCAGCAGCTTGTCTACCGCGGCTAATGAGCAGTTCTTC. The variable domain in full, completed from reference TRBV7-9 and TRBJ2-1, reads DTGVSQNPRHKITKRGQNVTFRCDPISEHNRLYWYRQTLGQGPEFLTYFQNEAQLEKSRLLSDRFSAERPKGSFSTLEIQRTEQGDSAMYLCASSLSTAANEQFFGPGTRLTVL.

The rearrangement joins TRBV5-1 to TRBJ2-7; the D call may be TRBD1 or TRBD2 (5 bases each). Trimming pared 1 base from V and 4 bases from J, leaving 12 bases between. CDR1 SGHRS and CDR2 YFSETQ come from the germline V gene. CDR3 length equals 14 residues. The CDR3 sequence is CASSLSAGSYEQYF. The CDR3 DNA is TGCGCCAGCAGCTTGAGTGCAGGGAGTTACGAGCAGTACTTC.